This T cell receptor (beta chain) derives from a study of cytotoxic CD8 clonotypes in ibrutinib-treated CLL (dated by TCRdb to about 2021). Notes on the research overall: The cohort included about 15 treatment-naive and eleven to twelve relapsed/refractory patients; roughly 17 were IGHV unmutated. Partial responses were observed in roughly 24 patients and complete responses in 2; after a median follow-up of 68 months, remission was maintained in roughly 15 patients and progression was observed in some twelve. Response samples were taken after a median of about a year on treatment, ranging from 6 to 36 months. An average of roughly 250,000 productive templates and roughly 94,000 productive rearrangements was obtained per sample. Of the 85 to 95 participants in the trial, about 26 had longitudinal samples available. Cryopreserved peripheral blood mononuclear cells were obtained before treatment, at response, and at either sustained remission or disease progression. All remission and progressive disease samples were collected while patients were still receiving ibrutinib. Overall study outcomes, separate from this receptor: Baseline clonality exceeded that of age-matched healthy donors and correlated strongly with circulating CD8+ T-cell counts. Public clonotypes were rare and either shrank or stayed stable during treatment, and the rise in clonality at ibrutinib response reflected expansion of private clonotypes. Sampling times were not matched between patients in sustained remission and patients whose disease was progressing, and lymph node repertoires were not examined. An increase in clonality was observed at ibrutinib response, with clonality remaining stable during sustained remission and falling back toward baseline at progression.

Concerning this clone itself: There is no known antigen for this receptor. No base qualities exist here, and no much larger clone lies one base off it.

A MiSeq instrument was used for deep resolution sequencing, which targeted depths ranging from 1 in 1 million up to 1 in 200,000 T cells, with coverage averaging 10x for each clonotype. The immunoSEQ hsTCRB Kit was used to generate the TCR beta libraries. Per the original workflow: Data were analyzed with ImmunoSEQ Data Assistant and ImmunoSEQ Analyzer, with V, D and J genes assigned per IMGT definitions. Clonality, with values ranging from 0 to 1, was calculated as one minus the normalized Shannon entropy of productive rearrangement frequencies. Only overrepresented clonotypes making up at least 0.05% of each patient's repertoire were included in the public clonotype analysis. Around 12 age-matched healthy donor repertoires from immuneACCESS were used as controls for clonality. TCRdb carries this immuneACCESS record with in-frame sequences only. Its versions omit some clonotypes, under half of them owing to an unresolved V gene in the studies checked, with the rest unexplained. V and J calls and clone size are copied from that table; D and trimming were computed from the DNA. The sample table shows roughly 63,000 clones, and around 52% are seen once. About 14% of the sample goes to the ten largest clones.

The time point tag for this specimen amounts to: 12 months on ibrutinib. For TCR beta library preparation, 1.5 to 2 micrograms of genomic DNA was extracted from cryopreserved PBMCs. Longitudinal blood samples from CLL patients receiving ibrutinib monotherapy were subjected to high-throughput TCR beta sequencing. The patients were enrolled in a single-center, open-label phase 2 trial of ibrutinib monotherapy. From the cysteine up to the phenylalanine, the CDR3 has a length of 13 residues. Just the 39-base CDR3 DNA is kept, in frame starting at base 1. V is shortened by 2 bases, J by 5 bases, and the region joining them spans 7 bases. Taken from the germline V gene, the CDR1 and CDR2 loops are SGHDT and YYEEEE.

Rearrangement joined TRBV5-6 to TRBJ2-2, with the D segment identity uncertain. Sequenced material: PBMCs, taken after 12 months of ibrutinib treatment. The receptor was isolated from a human donor with chronic lymphocytic leukemia. The sequenced DNA: TGTGCCAGCAGCTTTGCGATGACCGGGGAGCTGTTTTTT. The encoded protein is CASSFAMTGELFF. Full variable domain (CDR3 extended with the reference TRBV5-6 and TRBJ2-2 proteins): DAGVTQSPTHLIKTRGQQVTLRCSPKSGHDTVSWYQQALGQGPQFIFQYYEEEERQRGNFPDRFSGHQFPNYSSELNVNALLLGDSALYLCASSFAMTGELFFGEGSRLTVL.